This T cell receptor beta chain was identified in a study of control samples from healthy donors and cancer patients. CDR1 is SGHTA, CDR2 FQGNSA, per germline. V lost 2 bases to trimming and J lost 2 bases; unmatched junction nucleotides: 3. The CDR3 sequence is 15 residues long. Using immunoSEQ multiplex PCR, the repertoire was profiled, and TCRdb retains in-frame clones only, with some absent. The repertoire holds about 53,000 clones, with about 90% as singletons. This receptor was taken from a man aged 60-69 years with head and neck cancer. Source material: PBMCs. This rearrangement joins TRBV7-2 to TRBJ2-5; 9 nucleotides line up with TRBD2. DNA of the CDR3: TGTGCCAGCAGCTTAACAACTAGCGGGCAAGAGACCCAGTACTTC. This codes for CASSLTTSGQETQYF.